These 25 T cell receptor beta chains originate from one sample sequenced in a study of CD8 T cells in ankylosing spondylitis. Study conclusions and caveats: Several highly homologous variants made up a TCR beta motif, and this motif appeared characteristic of ankylosing spondylitis blood.

TCRdb fed the 5' RACE reads into MiXCR, producing one record per CDR3 protein. The table lists about 460,000 distinct CDR3 sequences, approximately 5.3% of them singletons. Their antigen targets remain unknown. Sequenced material: blood, either unsorted or a sorted T cell fraction (not recorded which). These receptors originate from a male donor with ankylosing spondylitis.

The CDR3 DNA reads as TGTGCCAGCAGCCAGGAGGCTGGGGACTTCCTCTCCTACAATGAGCAGTTCTTC. Translation: CASSQEAGDFLSYNEQFF. V usage is TRBV3-1 and J usage is TRBJ2-1, with TRBD2 as a possible D gene (6 bases). With 3 bases removed from V and 0 bases from J, the gap between germline ends came to 18 bases. Germline V CDR1 and CDR2: LGHDT, YNNKEL (reference sequence). The length of the CDR3 is 18 residues.

This clonotype occurred many times. The chain couples TRBV20-1 to TRBJ2-7; 8 nucleotides align to TRBD1. The V and J ends lost 7 bases and 1 base, in that order; junction bases with no gene match: 6. CDR3 length: 13 residues. In germline, CDR1 is DFQATT, CDR2 SNEGSKA (reference sequence). The chain's CDR3 is CSVDRGFSYEQYF. CDR3 DNA sequence: TGCAGTGTTGACAGGGGATTTTCCTACGAGCAGTACTTC.

This clonotype was observed a few times. The rearrangement links TRBV20-1 to TRBJ2-1, with 9 positions matching TRBD1. V trimming: 6 bases; J trimming: 2 bases; junction bases outside the gene matches: 2. Germline V gene sequence: CDR1 DFQATT, CDR2 SNEGSKA (reference sequence). The CDR3 sequence is 13 residues long. Here the CDR3 reads CSADRGPYNEQFF. CDR3 coding DNA: TGCAGTGCGGACAGGGGCCCCTACAATGAGCAGTTCTTC.

The J gene is TRBJ2-5, the V gene TRBV6-1, with D possibly TRBD1 on 6 matching bases. The CDR3 length is 17 residues. The V gene lost 6 bases and the J gene lost 4 bases, with 24 bases spanning the gap. Germline CDR1 MNHNS, CDR2 SASEGT. The CDR3 coding sequence is TGTGCCAGCAGACCCGTACTGACAGGAGAGGGGACAGAGACCCAGTACTTC. It encodes CASRPVLTGEGTETQYF.

This clonotype was recorded at least ten times. The chain employs TRBV2 and TRBJ2-5; TRBD1 might be the D (7 bases). CDR1 is SNHLY and CDR2 is FYNNEI in the germline V gene. The CDR3 has 13 amino acids. The ends were cut back, 7 bases at V and 2 bases at J, with 11 bases in the middle. The CDR3 protein is CASTAGQQETQYF. The CDR3 bases are TGTGCCAGCACCGCGGGACAGCAAGAGACCCAGTACTTC.

This clonotype showed up many times. This chain joins TRBV5-1 and TRBJ1-5; TRBD1 is a possible D gene (6 bases). Germline V gene data show CDR1 as SGHRS and CDR2 as YFSETQ. Trimming removed 4 bases from V and 0 bases from J, with 14 bases in between. The CDR3 is 16 residues long. Here the CDR3 DNA reads TGCGCCAGCAGCCGCGATGGGGGCTATAGCAATCAGCCCCAGCATTTT. Translating gives CASSRDGGYSNQPQHF. Drawing the rest from reference TRBV5-1 and TRBJ1-5, the complete variable domain is KAGVTQTPRYLIKTRGQQVTLSCSPISGHRSVSWYQQTPGQGLQFLFEYFSETQRNKGNFPGRFSGRQFSNSRSEMNVSTLELGDSALYLCASSRDGGYSNQPQHFGDGTRLSIL.

This clonotype was counted ten times or more. The rearrangement links TRBV5-5 to TRBJ2-1; D perhaps matches TRBD2 (6 bases). This CDR3 has 14 amino acids. CDR1 is SGHKS and CDR2 is YYEKEE in the germline V gene (reference sequence). V lost 0 bases and J lost 7, with 11 bases in between. The CDR3 loop reads CASSLEVRGNEQFF. In DNA form, the CDR3 reads TGTGCCAGCAGCTTGGAGGTACGGGGGAATGAGCAGTTCTTC.

Remarks on this clonotype: This may arise from a read error, as a much more abundant clone is one base away. The CDR3 DNA reads TGCAGTGTTCCGGGGGGGACTGAAGCTCTCTTT. Encoded protein: CSVPGGTEALF. The chain links TRBV20-1 to TRBJ1-1; tentative D call: TRBD1 (5 bases). The germline gives CDR1 DFQATT, CDR2 SNEGSKA (reference sequence). CDR3 length: 11 amino acids.

This clonotype was seen repeatedly, ten times or more. The gene calls are TRBV27 and TRBJ2-7; 7 positions match TRBD2. From germline, CDR1 is MNHEY and CDR2 SMNVEV (reference sequence). V shed 3 bases, J shed 3 bases, and the junction held 2 bases outside the gene matches. This CDR3 is 13 amino acids long. CDR3 sequence (DNA): TGTGCCAGCAGTTTCGGGACTAACTACGAGCAGTACTTC. This gives the protein CASSFGTNYEQYF.

The J gene is TRBJ2-2, the V gene TRBV27, with 7 bases aligning to TRBD2. Germline lookup yields CDR1 MNHEY and CDR2 SMNVEV (reference sequence). V was clipped by 8 bases and J by 5 bases; unmatched bases: 8. The CDR3 is 14 residues long. The CDR3 protein is CASGSGGGTGELFF. Here the CDR3 DNA reads TGTGCCAGCGGGTCGGGGGGAGGGACCGGGGAGCTGTTTTTT.

V gene TRBV6-5 combines with J gene TRBJ2-7; D possibly corresponds to TRBD1 (8 bases). V gave up 3 bases and J gave up 6 bases, with 18 bases separating them. The CDR3 runs to 15 residues. Looked up from germline, CDR1 is MNHEY and CDR2 is SVGAGI. This chain's CDR3 is CASSYPTSRGLEQYF. DNA of the CDR3: TGTGCCAGCAGTTATCCGACTAGCAGGGGGCTCGAGCAGTACTTC.

This clonotype showed up many times. V is TRBV5-1 and J is TRBJ1-2, with TRBD1 matching over 9 bases. Germline CDR1 is SGHRS and CDR2 is YFSETQ. There are 16 residues in the CDR3. Losses at the gene ends were 0 bases for V and 7 bases for J; bases not matched to a gene: 10. This chain's CDR3 is CASSLAKPGQGGGYTF. Here the CDR3 DNA reads TGCGCCAGCAGCTTGGCCAAGCCGGGACAGGGAGGTGGCTACACCTTC.

This clonotype occurred many times. The rearrangement joins TRBV6-1 to TRBJ1-5, with 9 nucleotides matching TRBD1. Looked up from germline, CDR1 is MNHNS and CDR2 is SASEGT. The ends lost 6 bases at V and 4 bases at J; junction bases unmatched: 4. The CDR3 sequence is 14 residues long. CDR3 nucleotide sequence: TGTGCCAGCAGAGGAGGACAGGGGAATCAGCCCCAGCATTTT. The encoded protein is CASRGGQGNQPQHF.

This clonotype turned up a few times. V usage is TRBV7-2 and J usage is TRBJ2-7; 8 bases fit TRBD2. Losses at the gene ends were 4 bases for V and 3 bases for J; bases not matched to a gene: 14. The CDR3 extends over 17 amino acids. Germline V gives CDR1 SGHTA, CDR2 FQGNSA. CDR3 DNA sequence: TGTGCCAGCAGCTGGGGGGCCTCATCGGGAGGGCTCTACGAGCAGTACTTC. It translates to CASSWGASSGGLYEQYF.

This clonotype showed up many times. This sequence joins TRBV29-1 and TRBJ2-5; perhaps TRBD2 as D (5 bases). Trimming stripped 7 bases from V and 5 bases from J, with 17 bases between. The CDR3 spans 13 residues. Germline V lookup: CDR1 SQVTM, CDR2 ANQGSEA. The CDR3 DNA follows: TGCAGCGCTACTAGAACGGAATTCGAGACCCAGTACTTC. Protein sequence: CSATRTEFETQYF.

In its sample, this clonotype was seen a few times. V usage is TRBV2 and J usage is TRBJ2-1; no reliable D call. The CDR3 extends over 11 amino acids. Trimming left V 6 bases short and J 9 bases short, with 9 bases between. Germline V gene lookup returns CDR1 SNHLY and CDR2 FYNNEI. CDR3: CASSILSEQFF. The CDR3 nucleotides are TGTGCCAGCAGCATTTTGAGTGAGCAGTTCTTC. Combining the CDR3 with reference TRBV2 and TRBJ2-1 gives the whole variable domain EPEVTQTPSHQVTQMGQEVILRCVPISNHLYFYWYRQILGQKVEFLVSFYNNEISEKSEIFDDQFSVERPDGSNFTLKIRSTKLEDSAMYFCASSILSEQFFGPGTRLTVL.

This clonotype was detected many times. The chain uses TRBV5-1 and TRBJ2-7; 9 bases are shared with TRBD1. CDR3 length equals 14 residues. V trimming: 2 bases; J trimming: 2 bases; junction bases outside the gene matches: 2. Germline lookup yields CDR1 SGHRS and CDR2 YFSETQ. The CDR3 DNA is TGCGCCAGCAGCTTTACAGGGGGCCCCTACGAGCAGTACTTC. Its protein product is CASSFTGGPYEQYF.

Many counts were recorded for this clonotype. The chain carries TRBV27 and TRBJ1-2, with D maybe TRBD1 (5 bases). The CDR3 has 14 amino acids. V lost 0 bases and J 4 bases, leaving 9 bases between the germline ends. Germline lookup yields CDR1 MNHEY and CDR2 SMNVEV (reference sequence). The CDR3: CASSLSNRFYGYTF. In nucleotides, the CDR3 is TGTGCCAGCAGTTTATCGAACAGGTTCTATGGCTACACCTTC.

The chain carries TRBV10-3 and TRBJ2-1; maybe TRBD2 (6 bases). The CDR3 contains 15 residues. The germline CDR1 and CDR2 sequences are ENHRY and SYGVKD. With 6 bases removed from V and 6 bases from J, the gap between germline ends came to 18 bases. This chain's CDR3 is CAIREGTLGSNEQFF. DNA of the CDR3: TGTGCCATCAGGGAGGGGACTCTTGGGAGCAATGAGCAGTTCTTC.

This clonotype has ten or more counts. The V call is TRBV6-5, the J call TRBJ1-2, with 12 bases identical to TRBD1. The CDR3 loop spans 16 amino acids. Per germline, CDR1 MNHEY and CDR2 SVGAGI. V was clipped by 2 bases and J by 4 bases; unmatched bases: 5. The CDR3 DNA reads as TGTGCCAGCAGTTACGCGGGACAGGGGGCGGTCTATGGCTACACCTTC. This gives the protein CASSYAGQGAVYGYTF.

At least ten counts were recorded for this clonotype. The chain recombines TRBV15 with TRBJ1-1; D not resolved. CDR3 size: 13 residues. Germline CDR1 and CDR2: LNHNV and YYDKDF (reference sequence). V was clipped by 5 bases and J by 1 base, with 8 bases between them. The CDR3: CATSLIRNTEAFF. Written as DNA, the CDR3 is TGTGCCACCAGCTTAATACGGAACACTGAAGCTTTCTTT.

The sample holds many counts of this clonotype. The chain's CDR3 is CASSPSGIRGYTF. Here the CDR3 DNA reads TGTGCCAGCAGTCCTTCAGGGATAAGGGGCTACACCTTC. The V call is TRBV6-1, the J call TRBJ1-2; weak D call: TRBD1 (5 bases). The V end lost 5 bases, the J end lost 8 bases, and 15 bases lay between the germline ends. CDR1 and CDR2 from the germline V gene are MNHNS and SASEGT. The CDR3 covers 13 residues.

At least ten counts were recorded for this clonotype. This chain uses TRBV10-3 with TRBJ2-1; 8 nucleotides align to TRBD1. V shed 8 bases and J 2 bases; nucleotides not matched to a gene: 5. Germline CDR1 and CDR2: ENHRY and SYGVKD. This CDR3 spans 14 amino acids. CDR3 nucleotide sequence: TGTGCCATCTCCAGGGGGCTCGCCTACAATGAGCAGTTCTTC. Its translation is CAISRGLAYNEQFF.

This rearrangement joins TRBV7-9 to TRBJ2-2, with D possibly matching TRBD2 (6 bases). Germline CDR1 is SEHNR and CDR2 is FQNEAQ (reference sequence). This CDR3 region has 12 residues. Between the trimmed V and J ends, which lost 9 bases and 4 bases, there was a span of 9 bases. The CDR3 DNA reads as TGTGCCAGAAAGGAGGGCACCGGGGAGCTGTTTTTT. Its protein product is CARKEGTGELFF. Using reference TRBV7-9 and TRBJ2-2 for the parts outside the CDR3, the full variable domain is DTGVSQNPRHKITKRGQNVTFRCDPISEHNRLYWYRQTLGQGPEFLTYFQNEAQLEKSRLLSDRFSAERPKGSFSTLEIQRTEQGDSAMYLCARKEGTGELFFGEGSRLTVL.

This clonotype came up many times. The genes are TRBV7-8 and TRBJ2-2, with D uncertain. V gave up 2 bases and J gave up 0 bases, with 10 bases separating them. Looked up from germline, CDR1 is SGHVS and CDR2 is FQNEAQ. The CDR3 loop spans 16 amino acids. The chain's CDR3 is CASSLKRLTNTGELFF. As DNA, the CDR3 is TGTGCCAGCAGCTTAAAGAGGCTTACGAACACCGGGGAGCTGTTTTTT.